Below are 29 T cell receptor beta chains sequenced from a single sample in a study of OX40 agonist ivuxolimab in advanced cancers. Repertoires were generated with immunoSEQ multiplex PCR, while TCRdb's copy carries only in-frame clones and drops some. The repertoire holds 30,000 to 35,000 clones, with 65% to 80% as singletons. Sequencing was performed on CD4+ or CD8+ T cells sorted from blood, taken in a trial of the OX40 agonist ivuxolimab. The receptor set was obtained from an adult with an advanced solid tumor such as melanoma, head and neck, liver or kidney cancer.

The J gene is TRBJ2-5, the V gene TRBV11-2, with TRBD2 identical over 8 bases. CDR3 size: 14 residues. In germline, CDR1 is SGHAT, CDR2 FQNNGV. V shed 4 bases, J shed 10 bases, and the junction held 11 bases outside the gene matches. CDR3 sequence reads: CASSSGLEFQDQYF. CDR3 DNA: TGTGCCAGCAGCTCGGGACTAGAATTTCAAGACCAGTACTTC.

This clone occurred a few times. The rearrangement uses TRBV28 and TRBJ2-7, with TRBD1 matching over 7 bases. Germline values: CDR1 MDHEN, CDR2 SYDVKM. V gave up 5 bases and J gave up 1 base; unmatched junction bases: 8. The CDR3 extends over 15 amino acids. The CDR3 DNA reads TGTGCCAGCAGTGCCGGCGCAGGGGGATCCTACGAGCAGTACTTC. It translates to CASSAGAGGSYEQYF. Based on the CDR3 plus reference TRBV28 and TRBJ2-7, the full variable domain is DVKVTQSSRYLVKRTGEKVFLECVQDMDHENMFWYRQDPGLGLRLIYFSYDVKMKEKGDIPEGYSVSREKKERFSLILESASTNQTSMYLCASSAGAGGSYEQYFGPGTRLTVT.

The V and J genes are TRBV15 and TRBJ2-1; 9 positions match TRBD1. J gave up 9 bases and V 1 base, and 7 bases lay outside the gene matches. Germline V CDR1 and CDR2: LNHNV, YYDKDF (reference sequence). This CDR3 has 15 residues. DNA of the CDR3: TGTGCCACCAGCAGAGGAGGGAACAGGGGGCTTGAGCAGTTCTTC. Translating it yields CATSRGGNRGLEQFF.

The chain has TRBV7-8 and TRBJ1-3; 8 bases align to TRBD1. Germline V gene data show CDR1 as SGHVS and CDR2 as FQNEAQ. J gave up 0 bases and V 1 base, and 8 bases lay outside the gene matches. The CDR3 spans 18 residues. CDR3 in amino acids: CASSLEGQAWSSGNTIYF. DNA for the CDR3: TGTGCCAGCAGCTTAGAGGGACAGGCTTGGAGCTCTGGAAACACCATATATTTT.

The V and J genes are TRBV15 and TRBJ2-2; no firm D call. The CDR3 runs 15 residues. V lost 0 bases and J lost 6, with 11 bases in between. CDR1 LNHNV and CDR2 YYDKDF come from the germline V gene (reference sequence). CDR3 bases: TGTGCCACCAGCAGAGATCGGGCTAGAGCCGGGGAGCTGTTTTTT. Amino acids: CATSRDRARAGELFF.

This clone came up a few times. V usage is TRBV5-1 and J usage is TRBJ2-7; TRBD1 matches 9 bases. The V gene's germline CDR1 is SGHRS and CDR2 YFSETQ. There are 15 residues in the CDR3. V was clipped by 4 bases and J by 1 base; unmatched bases: 6. CDR3: CASSLLGTGSYEQYF. DNA for the CDR3: TGCGCCAGCAGCCTGCTGGGGACAGGGTCCTACGAGCAGTACTTC.

The V and J genes are TRBV7-9 and TRBJ2-7; tentatively, D is TRBD2 (5 bases). Per germline, CDR1 SEHNR and CDR2 FQNEAQ (reference sequence). CDR3 length: 11 residues. V was clipped by 5 bases and J by 11 bases, with 13 bases between them. The CDR3 reads CASSEGLLEYF. The CDR3 DNA follows: TGTGCCAGCAGCGAGGGCCTCTTAGAGTACTTC.

The chain couples TRBV19 to TRBJ2-5, with no clear D. Between the trimmed V and J ends, which lost 3 bases and 6 bases, there was a span of 14 bases. This CDR3 has 14 amino acids. The germline gives CDR1 LNHDA, CDR2 SQIVND (reference sequence). CDR3 protein: CASSIVDNPKTQYF. The CDR3 DNA reads as TGTGCCAGTAGTATCGTCGACAATCCAAAGACCCAGTACTTC.

The chain uses TRBV7-9 and TRBJ2-1, with D tentatively TRBD2 (5 bases). Per the germline V gene, CDR1 is SEHNR and CDR2 is FQNEAQ (reference sequence). The V end lost 4 bases, the J end lost 10 bases, and 17 bases lay between the germline ends. The CDR3 runs 14 residues. CDR3 residues: CASSSLLEVREQFF. CDR3 in DNA: TGTGCCAGCAGCTCCTTACTAGAAGTCAGGGAGCAGTTCTTC.

The rearrangement joins TRBV2 to TRBJ1-3, with D uncertain. Trimming cost V 7 bases and J 2 bases, with 6 bases left between them. The length of the CDR3 is 12 residues. The germline V gene has CDR1 SNHLY and CDR2 FYNNEI. The CDR3 DNA reads as TGTGCCAGCATGGGTACTGGAAACACCATATATTTT. It encodes CASMGTGNTIYF.

The chain has TRBV2 and TRBJ1-6; a possible D gene is TRBD1 (5 bases). CDR1 and CDR2 (germline): SNHLY, FYNNEI. The CDR3 totals 13 residues. The V gene lost 10 bases and the J gene lost 5 bases, with 12 bases spanning the gap. The CDR3 reads CATATDHNSPLHF. The CDR3 nucleotides are TGTGCCACCGCGACAGACCATAATTCACCCCTCCACTTT.

J is TRBJ2-5 and V is TRBV7-2; possible D gene TRBD1, 6 bases. V was pared by 5 bases and J by 0 bases, with 16 bases between. CDR1 is SGHTA, CDR2 FQGNSA, per germline. The CDR3 loop spans 16 amino acids. The CDR3 region has the DNA TGTGCCAGCAGCCGTCTGGGCAGGGGTCACCAAGAGACCCAGTACTTC. Its translation is CASSRLGRGHQETQYF.

The chain uses TRBV4-1 and TRBJ1-5; the match to TRBD1 covers 7 bases. After removal of 3 bases from V and 2 bases from J, the junction contained 16 bases not matched to a gene. CDR3 length: 19 amino acids. From germline, CDR1 is MGHRA and CDR2 YSYEKL. The CDR3 DNA follows: TGCGCCAGCAGCCAGCCCGTACAGGGGAGAGCGGTTGGCAATCAGCCCCAGCATTTT. The encoded protein is CASSQPVQGRAVGNQPQHF.

This rearrangement joins TRBV6-1 to TRBJ1-6, with 7 bases lining up with TRBD1. CDR3 length: 12 amino acids. The junction had 3 bases not matched to a gene; V was cut back by 5 bases and J by 11 bases. Germline values: CDR1 MNHNS, CDR2 SASEGT. The CDR3 region is CASSQGGAPLHF. CDR3 nucleotide sequence: TGTGCCAGCAGTCAGGGGGGAGCACCCCTCCACTTT.

The CDR3 region is CASSVQGGSYYGYTF. The CDR3 coding sequence is TGTGCCAGCAGCGTCCAGGGAGGGAGCTACTATGGCTACACCTTC. V gene TRBV9 combines with J gene TRBJ1-2; tentatively, D is TRBD1 (5 bases). Germline assignment: CDR1 SGDLS and CDR2 YYNGEE. CDR3 length: 15 residues. With 2 bases removed from V and 3 bases from J, the gap between germline ends came to 14 bases.

V usage is TRBV5-4 and J usage is TRBJ2-2; D may correspond to TRBD1 or TRBD2 (6 bases each). V gave up 2 bases and J gave up 8 bases, with 10 bases separating them. Germline values: CDR1 SGHNT, CDR2 YYREEE (reference sequence). The CDR3 length is 13 residues. The CDR3 DNA sequence: TGTGCCAGCAGCTTTAGGGGGGCTGGGGAGCTGTTTTTT. This encodes CASSFRGAGELFF.

The chain couples TRBV7-8 to TRBJ2-7, with TRBD2 matching over 13 bases. The germline V gene encodes CDR1 SGHVS and CDR2 FQNEAQ. V shed 3 bases and J 2 bases; nucleotides not matched to a gene: 1. The CDR3 has 15 residues. The DNA for the CDR3 is TGTGCCAGCAGCTTCGGGACTAGCGGGACCTACGAGCAGTACTTC. This sequence encodes CASSFGTSGTYEQYF.

The rearrangement links TRBV6-6 to TRBJ2-4; 9 nucleotides align to TRBD1. The CDR3 spans 15 residues. Germline CDR1 and CDR2: MNHNY and SVGAGI (reference sequence). V trimming: 5 bases; J trimming: 0 bases; junction bases outside the gene matches: 2. CDR3 coding DNA: TGTGCCAGCAGTGCGACAGGGGGAGCCAAAAACATTCAGTACTTC. This sequence encodes CASSATGGAKNIQYF.

V is TRBV5-1 and J is TRBJ2-2, with 14 bases fitting TRBD2. Germline V gives CDR1 SGHRS, CDR2 YFSETQ. The CDR3 covers 14 residues. V lost 3 bases, J lost 15 bases, and 7 bases stayed unmatched. DNA for the CDR3: TGCGCCAGCAGCTCGACTAGCGGGGGGGCCGGTGTGTTTTTT. Its protein product is CASSSTSGGAGVFF.

CDR3 amino acids: CASSKLGTTDTQYF. For the CDR3, the DNA is TGTGCCAGCAGCAAACTAGGGACCACAGATACGCAGTATTTT. The chain links TRBV7-3 to TRBJ2-3, with D perhaps given as TRBD1 or TRBD2 (5 bases each). The CDR3 loop spans 14 amino acids. V was clipped by 5 bases and J by 2 bases, with 11 bases between them. Germline V CDR1 and CDR2: SGHTA, FQGTGA.

The rearrangement uses TRBV5-1 and TRBJ2-7, with unresolved D. Germline CDR1 and CDR2: SGHRS and YFSETQ. V shed 3 bases and J shed 0 bases, with 7 bases lying between them. The CDR3 is 13 residues long. The CDR3 loop reads CASSSPSSYEQYF. CDR3 in DNA: TGCGCCAGCAGCTCTCCTAGCTCCTACGAGCAGTACTTC.

The chain is built from TRBV5-1 and TRBJ1-4, with D hard to call. V gave up 3 bases and J gave up 12 bases, with 21 bases separating them. Germline CDR1 SGHRS, CDR2 YFSETQ. The CDR3 totals 15 residues. Here the CDR3 reads CASSSWSSPSGELFF. CDR3 DNA sequence: TGCGCCAGCAGCTCTTGGTCCTCTCCCTCTGGGGAACTGTTTTTT.

This clone was observed a handful of times. The V and J genes are TRBV28 and TRBJ2-7; D is possibly TRBD1 (5 bases). V was pared by 2 bases and J by 5 bases, with 10 bases between. Germline loops: CDR1 MDHEN, CDR2 SYDVKM. The CDR3 is 13 residues long. The CDR3 reads CASSLKGPHEQYF. The DNA of the CDR3 is TGTGCCAGCAGTTTAAAGGGGCCACACGAGCAGTACTTC.

V gene TRBV28 combines with J gene TRBJ1-5; tentatively, D is TRBD1 (6 bases). Trimming left V 7 bases short and J 1 base short, with 14 bases between. This CDR3 has 15 residues. Germline loops: CDR1 MDHEN, CDR2 SYDVKM. In DNA, the CDR3 is TGTGCCAGCAACCTAGGGGGATTAAGCAATCAGCCCCAGCATTTT. Protein: CASNLGGLSNQPQHF. The complete variable domain, with remaining parts taken from reference TRBV28 and TRBJ1-5, reads DVKVTQSSRYLVKRTGEKVFLECVQDMDHENMFWYRQDPGLGLRLIYFSYDVKMKEKGDIPEGYSVSREKKERFSLILESASTNQTSMYLCASNLGGLSNQPQHFGDGTRLSIL.

The rearrangement uses TRBV18 and TRBJ2-3, with TRBD1 identical over 7 bases. The CDR3 consists of 17 residues. Losses at the gene ends were 0 bases for V and 7 bases for J; bases not matched to a gene: 13. Germline V CDR1 and CDR2: KGHSH, LQKENI. The CDR3 sequence is CASSPPLGQSHLNTQYF. The CDR3 DNA reads as TGTGCCAGCTCACCACCACTGGGACAGAGCCACCTCAATACGCAGTATTTT. The whole variable domain, filled in from reference TRBV18 and TRBJ2-3, reads NAGVMQNPRHLVRRRGQEARLRCSPMKGHSHVYWYRQLPEEGLKFMVYLQKENIIDESGMPKERFSAEFPKEGPSILRIQQVVRGDSAAYFCASSPPLGQSHLNTQYFGPGTRLTVL.

V and J are TRBV2 and TRBJ2-7; D is ambiguous. The length of the CDR3 is 13 residues. Trimming cost V 6 bases and J 2 bases, with 11 bases left between them. Per the germline V gene, CDR1 is SNHLY and CDR2 is FYNNEI. The CDR3 is CASSPVKAYEQYF. The CDR3 DNA reads as TGTGCCAGCAGCCCGGTCAAAGCCTACGAGCAGTACTTC.

The J gene is TRBJ2-4, the V gene TRBV5-6; D not resolved. The CDR3 is made up of 14 amino acids. Looked up from germline, CDR1 is SGHDT and CDR2 is YYEEEE. Trimming stripped 4 bases from V and 0 bases from J, with 8 bases between. This CDR3 is CASSVGLAKNIQYF. The CDR3 region has the DNA TGTGCCAGCAGCGTCGGATTAGCCAAAAACATTCAGTACTTC.

The sample holds one count of this clone. This sample also contains other DNA sequences that code for the same CDR3. The genes are TRBV27 and TRBJ1-4; D gene ambiguous. This CDR3 has 14 residues. CDR1 and CDR2 (germline): MNHEY, SMNVEV (reference sequence). V lost 3 bases and J 4 bases, leaving 9 bases between the germline ends. CDR3 protein: CASSLSVGNEKLFF. The DNA of the CDR3 is TGTGCCAGCAGTTTGTCGGTGGGTAATGAAAAACTGTTTTTT.

This rearrangement joins TRBV28 to TRBJ2-5; no definite D call. The germline gives CDR1 MDHEN, CDR2 SYDVKM. The CDR3 consists of 13 residues. The V and J ends lost 2 bases and 1 base respectively, with 5 bases between them. In DNA form, the CDR3 reads TGTGCCAGCAGTTTACCCAGCCAAGAGACCCAGTACTTC. The encoded protein is CASSLPSQETQYF. The full variable domain, rest sourced from reference TRBV28 and TRBJ2-5, is DVKVTQSSRYLVKRTGEKVFLECVQDMDHENMFWYRQDPGLGLRLIYFSYDVKMKEKGDIPEGYSVSREKKERFSLILESASTNQTSMYLCASSLPSQETQYFGPGTRLLVL.